The rows below give T cell receptor beta chains drawn from one sample of a study of pediatric ulcerative colitis. Clones were sequenced by immunoSEQ multiplex PCR, and TCRdb holds only the in-frame ones, with some missing. The sample includes more than 35,000 clones, roughly 73% of them seen just once. Sequencing used gut tissue. Every receptor here comes from a boy aged 5 to 17 with moderate ulcerative colitis. CDR3s include the opening cysteine and the closing phenylalanine or tryptophan. D genes are given only for firm matches. A clone size is listed for some rows: how often the clone was seen (once, few, many), or a class if it is expanded.

J: TRBJ1-2; size: .; V: TRBV7-2; D: .; CDR3: CASSLFVKGSGGYTF; DNA: TGTGCCAGCAGCTTATTTGTGAAGGGGTCGGGTGGCTACACCTTC
J: TRBJ2-5; size: .; V: TRBV28; D: .; CDR3: CASSLAGPGETQYF; DNA: TGTGCCAGCAGTTTAGCGGGCCCAGGGGAGACCCAGTACTTC
J: TRBJ2-3; size: .; V: TRBV5-1; D: .; CDR3: CASSFSGADTDTQYF; DNA: TGCGCCAGCAGCTTCTCCGGGGCGGACACAGATACGCAGTATTTT
J: TRBJ2-3; size: .; V: TRBV6-5; D: .; CDR3: CASSPARWTDTQYF; DNA: TGTGCCAGCAGTCCTGCCCGGTGGACAGATACGCAGTATTTT
J: TRBJ1-5; size: few; V: TRBV4-1; D: .; CDR3: CASSQETQSSNQPQHF; DNA: TGCGCCAGCAGCCAAGAAACACAGAGTAGCAATCAGCCCCAGCATTTT
J: TRBJ1-1; size: once; V: TRBV5-1; D: .; CDR3: CASSLTENFNTEAFF; DNA: TGCGCCAGCAGCTTAACAGAAAACTTTAACACTGAAGCTTTCTTT
J: TRBJ1-1; size: .; V: TRBV19; D: .; CDR3: CASSQGMNTEAFF; DNA: TGTGCCAGTAGTCAGGGGATGAACACTGAAGCTTTCTTT
J: TRBJ2-3; size: .; V: TRBV28; D: TRBD1; CDR3: CASSQTGVGYF; DNA: TGTGCCAGCTCCCAGACAGGGGTCGGGTATTTT
J: TRBJ2-7; size: .; V: TRBV10-2; D: TRBD1; CDR3: CASLGTGEHEQYF; DNA: TGCGCCAGTCTCGGGACAGGGGAGCACGAGCAGTACTTC
J: TRBJ2-1; size: .; V: TRBV7-9; D: TRBD2; CDR3: CASSSGLAGPHEQFF; DNA: TGTGCCAGCAGCTCCGGACTAGCGGGGCCCCATGAGCAGTTCTTC
J: TRBJ2-3; size: .; V: TRBV7-2; D: .; CDR3: CASSFSVTQYF; DNA: TGTGCCAGCAGCTTTAGCGTTACGCAGTATTTT
J: TRBJ1-6; size: .; V: TRBV7-2; D: TRBD1; CDR3: CASRGTVWDRYSPLHF; DNA: TGTGCCAGCAGGGGGACAGTTTGGGACAGGTATTCACCCCTCCACTTT
J: TRBJ2-1; size: .; V: TRBV13; D: .; CDR3: CASRAGTRNEQFF; DNA: TGTGCCAGCAGAGCCGGGACCCGGAATGAGCAGTTCTTC
J: TRBJ1-5; size: few; V: TRBV28; D: .; CDR3: CASSKGWQPQHF; DNA: TGTGCCAGCAGCAAAGGTTGGCAGCCCCAGCATTTT
J: TRBJ1-1; size: .; V: TRBV5-4; D: .; CDR3: CASSTWRGALAEAFF; DNA: TGTGCCAGCAGCACCTGGAGGGGGGCGCTGGCTGAAGCTTTCTTT
J: TRBJ2-7; size: .; V: TRBV6-5; D: TRBD1; CDR3: CASSYSMGQGREQYF; DNA: TGTGCCAGCAGTTACTCGATGGGACAGGGACGCGAGCAGTACTTC
J: TRBJ2-5; size: .; V: TRBV5-1; D: .; CDR3: CASSRGEGETQYF; DNA: TGCGCCAGCAGTCGAGGAGAAGGGGAGACCCAGTACTTC
J: TRBJ1-4; size: .; V: TRBV6-5; D: TRBD1; CDR3: CASRRDRGPEKLFF; DNA: TGTGCCAGCAGGCGGGACAGGGGGCCTGAAAAACTGTTTTTT
J: TRBJ2-3; size: .; V: TRBV9; D: TRBD2; CDR3: CASSLLVDSGGTDTQYF; DNA: TGTGCCAGCAGCCTACTCGTAGATAGCGGGGGCACAGATACGCAGTATTTT
J: TRBJ2-5; size: once; V: TRBV18; D: .; CDR3: CASSPGGQETQYF; DNA: TGTGCCAGCTCACCAGGGGGGCAAGAGACCCAGTACTTC
J: TRBJ2-7; size: .; V: TRBV10-3; D: TRBD1; CDR3: CAIRAQGVAYEQYF; DNA: TGTGCCATCAGAGCCCAGGGGGTGGCCTACGAGCAGTACTTC
J: TRBJ1-6; size: .; V: TRBV28; D: .; CDR3: CASKASSYNSPLHF; DNA: TGTGCCAGTAAAGCGAGCTCCTATAATTCACCCCTCCACTTT
J: TRBJ1-2; size: .; V: TRBV10-1; D: .; CDR3: CASSGTTGPVYGYTF; DNA: TGCGCCAGCAGTGGGACCACAGGGCCGGTCTATGGCTACACCTTC
J: TRBJ2-7; size: .; V: TRBV19; D: TRBD2; CDR3: CASSPGRSSGRDCVSYEQYF; DNA: TGTGCCAGTAGCCCTGGGCGGTCTAGCGGGAGGGATTGTGTCTCATACGAGCAGTACTTC
J: TRBJ1-4; size: .; V: TRBV5-1; D: .; CDR3: CASSLEGRGTNEKLFF; DNA: TGCGCCAGCAGCTTGGAAGGGCGTGGGACTAATGAAAAACTGTTTTTT
J: TRBJ2-2; size: .; V: TRBV9; D: .; CDR3: CASSRQPGELFF; DNA: TGTGCCAGCAGCCGACAGCCCGGGGAGCTGTTTTTT
J: TRBJ2-1; size: .; V: TRBV5-4; D: TRBD2; CDR3: CASSLAGGGNEQFF; DNA: TGTGCCAGCAGCTTAGCGGGAGGTGGCAATGAGCAGTTCTTC
J: TRBJ2-3; size: .; V: TRBV4-2; D: TRBD1; CDR3: CASSRLQGAKSEPVAPRGTDTQYF; DNA: TGTGCCAGCAGCCGTTTACAGGGGGCGAAGTCCGAGCCCGTAGCCCCGCGGGGCACAGATACGCAGTATTTT
J: TRBJ1-5; size: few; V: TRBV10-3; D: .; CDR3: CAISGEGNQPQHF; DNA: TGTGCCATCAGTGGTGAAGGCAATCAGCCCCAGCATTTT
J: TRBJ1-2; size: .; V: TRBV11-3; D: TRBD1; CDR3: CASSYRGYGYTF; DNA: TGTGCCAGCAGCTACAGGGGTTATGGCTACACCTTC
J: TRBJ1-5; size: .; V: TRBV4-3; D: .; CDR3: CASSQVYSNQPQHF; DNA: TGCGCCAGCAGCCAAGTTTATAGCAATCAGCCCCAGCATTTT
J: TRBJ2-2; size: few; V: TRBV4-3; D: .; CDR3: CASSQERSGGELFF; DNA: TGCGCCAGCAGCCAGGAGAGAAGTGGCGGGGAGCTGTTTTTT
J: TRBJ2-5; size: .; V: TRBV7-9; D: TRBD2; CDR3: CASSLGLPAGGETQYF; DNA: TGTGCCAGCAGCTTAGGGCTCCCTGCGGGGGGTGAGACCCAGTACTTC
J: TRBJ1-4; size: .; V: TRBV19; D: .; CDR3: CASKGVRESSTNEKLFF; DNA: TGTGCCAGTAAGGGAGTGCGGGAATCGTCAACTAATGAAAAACTGTTTTTT
J: TRBJ2-3; size: .; V: TRBV30; D: .; CDR3: CAWSAQDSSTDTQYF; DNA: TGTGCCTGGAGTGCCCAGGACAGCAGCACAGATACGCAGTATTTT
J: TRBJ1-6; size: few; V: TRBV2; D: .; CDR3: CASTEEGLANSPLHF; DNA: TGTGCCAGCACCGAGGAGGGTTTAGCTAATTCACCCCTCCACTTT
J: TRBJ1-2; size: .; V: TRBV13; D: .; CDR3: CASKPRSDYRDHGYTF; DNA: TGTGCCAGCAAACCAAGGAGTGATTACAGGGACCATGGCTACACCTTC
J: TRBJ2-7; size: few; V: TRBV2; D: .; CDR3: CASSEPRSSYEQYF; DNA: TGTGCCAGCAGTGAACCGAGGAGCTCCTACGAGCAGTACTTC
J: TRBJ2-3; size: few; V: TRBV7-9; D: TRBD1; CDR3: CASSFSRQGGTDTQYF; DNA: TGTGCCAGCAGCTTTTCGAGACAGGGCGGCACAGATACGCAGTATTTT
J: TRBJ2-4; size: .; V: TRBV4-2; D: TRBD1; CDR3: CASSQSPGQGAKNIQYF; DNA: TGTGCCAGCAGCCAGAGTCCGGGACAGGGGGCCAAAAACATTCAGTACTTC
J: TRBJ1-5; size: .; V: TRBV6-5; D: TRBD1; CDR3: CASNPRQGEGQPQHF; DNA: TGTGCCAGCAACCCGAGACAGGGGGAAGGTCAGCCCCAGCATTTT
J: TRBJ2-5; size: .; V: TRBV29-1; D: TRBD1; CDR3: CSVVNLGQGPQETQYF; DNA: TGCAGCGTCGTGAACCTAGGACAGGGCCCCCAAGAGACCCAGTACTTC
J: TRBJ2-1; size: few; V: TRBV10-1; D: TRBD1; CDR3: CAPRGTVRNEQFF; DNA: TGCGCCCCCAGGGGGACAGTTCGTAATGAGCAGTTCTTC
J: TRBJ2-3; size: .; V: TRBV19; D: TRBD1; CDR3: CASSARQGRATDTQYF; DNA: TGTGCCAGTAGTGCCCGACAGGGAAGGGCCACAGATACGCAGTATTTT
J: TRBJ2-1; size: .; V: TRBV5-6; D: .; CDR3: CASSLYTGSSYNEQFF; DNA: TGTGCCAGCAGCTTGTACACAGGGAGCTCCTACAATGAGCAGTTCTTC
J: TRBJ2-1; size: .; V: TRBV10-3; D: TRBD2; CDR3: CAISGLAVGGEQFF; DNA: TGTGCCATCAGCGGACTAGCGGTCGGGGGTGAGCAGTTCTTC
J: TRBJ2-4; size: .; V: TRBV19; D: .; CDR3: CASSIRVHRDLAKNIQYF; DNA: TGTGCCAGTAGTATACGTGTCCACAGGGATTTAGCCAAAAACATTCAGTACTTC
J: TRBJ1-1; size: .; V: TRBV20-1; D: .; CDR3: CSAPSRGMAFF; DNA: TGCAGTGCCCCCAGTAGGGGGATGGCTTTCTTT
J: TRBJ1-4; size: .; V: TRBV5-8; D: .; CDR3: CASSLVDPANEKLFF; DNA: TGTGCCAGCAGCTTGGTGGATCCCGCTAATGAAAAACTGTTTTTT
J: TRBJ1-1; size: .; V: TRBV10-2; D: .; CDR3: CASSQRDTYLNTEAFF; DNA: TGCGCCAGCAGTCAACGGGACACCTATCTGAACACTGAAGCTTTCTTT